The 4 T cell receptor beta chains below were found in one sample sequenced in a study of vaccination and CD4 T cells after COVID-19. Antigens for these TCRs are unknown. As to treatment: approximately 10-day PBMC culture with coronavirus spike peptide pools or control peptides (ViraFEST assay). Researchers used the Oncomine TCR Beta short-read assay to sequence DNA from cultured CD4+ T cells. TCRdb re-called the PCR reads with MiXCR, one entry per CDR3 protein. The sample shows almost 5,500 distinct CDR3 sequences, 71% of them seen only once. Sample: CD4+ T cells from blood, cultured in vitro. These receptors all come from a human donor who had recovered from COVID-19.

This clonotype was seen a single time. This chain uses TRBV1 with TRBJ1-3; the table's TRBD1 call for D was not verified on the DNA. TRBV1 is a pseudogene. The CDR3 totals 16 residues. The CDR3 DNA reads as TGCACCAGCAGCCAAGAAAGAGTTCGCAGGGCGGCCACCATATATTTT. Translation: CTSSQERVRRAATIYF.

J is TRBJ1-1 and V is TRBV28; 7 bases fit TRBD1. In germline, CDR1 is MDHEN, CDR2 SYDVKM. V trimming: 5 bases; J trimming: 4 bases; junction bases outside the gene matches: 7. The CDR3 extends over 14 amino acids. CDR3 in DNA: TGTGCCAGCAGTGTTATACAGGGGAGCACTGAAGCTTTCTTT. Translation: CASSVIQGSTEAFF. The full variable domain, in which reference TRBV28 and TRBJ1-1 provide the parts outside the CDR3, is DVKVTQSSRYLVKRTGEKVFLECVQDMDHENMFWYRQDPGLGLRLIYFSYDVKMKEKGDIPEGYSVSREKKERFSLILESASTNQTSMYLCASSVIQGSTEAFFGQGTRLTVV.

This chain joins TRBV7-9 and TRBJ1-1; D gene ambiguous. This CDR3 has 13 amino acids. Trimming stripped 5 bases from V and 1 base from J, with 8 bases between. Germline loops: CDR1 SEHNR, CDR2 FQNEAQ (reference sequence). This CDR3 reads CASSATWNTEAFF. The CDR3 bases are TGTGCCAGCAGCGCGACTTGGAACACTGAAGCTTTCTTT.

V gene TRBV6-2 or TRBV6-3 combines with J gene TRBJ2-1; 9 nucleotides agree with TRBD2. Germline-derived CDR1 and CDR2 are MNHEY and SVGEGT. The CDR3 consists of 12 residues. J gave up 12 bases and V 7 bases, and 7 bases lay outside the gene matches. CDR3 nucleotides: TGTGCCAGCACCCGACTAGCGGAGCCGCAGTTCTTC. This encodes CASTRLAEPQFF.